These 18 T cell receptor beta chains share one sample of origin, sequenced in a study of cytomegalovirus exposure and HLA in healthy donors. Amplification used 60 Vbeta primers and 13 Jbeta primers. Only in-frame clones appear in the TCRdb table, and some are missing; sequencing was by immunoSEQ multiplex PCR. The sample has tens of thousands of clones. The sequenced sample was PBMCs. Source of these receptors: a woman in her late teens or twenties in good health and CMV-seronegative.

V is TRBV6-1 and J is TRBJ1-2, with 9 bases fitting TRBD1. The CDR3 runs to 15 residues. With V trimmed by 4 bases and J by 0 bases, 3 bases remained unmatched. CDR1 is MNHNS, CDR2 SASEGT, per germline. CDR3: CASSVRQGANYGYTF. In DNA, the CDR3 is TGTGCCAGCAGTGTCCGACAGGGGGCTAACTATGGCTACACCTTC.

The J gene is TRBJ2-7, the V gene TRBV5-1, with 10 bases aligning to TRBD2. With 4 bases clipped from V and 3 bases from J, the junction kept 13 bases outside the gene matches. The CDR3 runs 17 residues. CDR1 and CDR2 from the germline V gene are SGHRS and YFSETQ. The CDR3 protein is CASSQTGLAGDLYEQYF. The CDR3 DNA reads TGCGCCAGCAGCCAGACGGGGCTAGCGGGGGACCTCTACGAGCAGTACTTC.

This chain connects TRBV9 to TRBJ1-2, with D perhaps TRBD1 (6 bases). The CDR3 has 16 amino acids. Trimming left V 0 bases short and J 7 bases short, with 19 bases between. The germline CDR1 and CDR2 sequences are SGDLS and YYNGEE. CDR3 sequence: CASSVDKRGGGGGYTF. The CDR3 DNA is TGTGCCAGCAGCGTAGATAAACGGGGGGGCGGAGGTGGCTACACCTTC. The full variable domain, its missing parts supplied by reference TRBV9 and TRBJ1-2, is DSGVTQTPKHLITATGQRVTLRCSPRSGDLSVYWYQQSLDQGLQFLIQYYNGEERAKGNILERFSAQQFPDLHSELNLSSLELGDSALYFCASSVDKRGGGGGYTFGSGTRLTVV.

The J gene is TRBJ2-7, the V gene TRBV18; 9 nucleotides align to TRBD1. V trimming: 2 bases; J trimming: 5 bases; junction bases outside the gene matches: 10. CDR1 KGHSH and CDR2 LQKENI come from the germline V gene. The CDR3 runs to 16 residues. CDR3: CASSPGGGTGSNEQYF. In nucleotides, the CDR3 is TGTGCCAGCTCACCAGGGGGGGGGACAGGGTCCAACGAGCAGTACTTC.

V and J are TRBV7-3 and TRBJ2-2, with 9 positions matching TRBD1. The CDR3 runs 15 residues. Trimming removed 5 bases from V and 5 bases from J; junction bases left unmatched: 6. The V gene's germline CDR1 is SGHTA and CDR2 FQGTGA. CDR3: CASSVTGGWTGELFF. In nucleotides, the CDR3 is TGTGCCAGCAGCGTGACAGGGGGTTGGACCGGGGAGCTGTTTTTT.

The chain carries TRBV18 and TRBJ1-1; D gene uncertain. From germline, CDR1 is KGHSH and CDR2 LQKENI. Trimming left V 3 bases short and J 8 bases short, with 13 bases between. This CDR3 comprises 13 residues. CDR3 in DNA: TGTGCCAGCTCACCCGCGGCAGCAATGGAAGCTTTCTTT. The encoded protein is CASSPAAAMEAFF.

This rearrangement joins TRBV7-2 to TRBJ2-3; weak D call: TRBD1 (5 bases). V lost 1 base and J lost 6, with 11 bases in between. The V gene's germline CDR1 is SGHTA and CDR2 FQGNSA. The CDR3 consists of 14 residues. The CDR3 DNA reads TGTGCCAGCAGCTTAGGAACCAAGGGGGATACGCAGTATTTT. Its protein product is CASSLGTKGDTQYF.

This chain connects TRBV6-5 to TRBJ1-2; possible D gene TRBD1, 6 bases. V was clipped by 2 bases and J by 9 bases, with 19 bases between them. CDR3 size: 15 residues. The germline V gene encodes CDR1 MNHEY and CDR2 SVGAGI. In DNA, the CDR3 is TGTGCCAGCAGTTACCGGGGGGCGCGGCTCGGGAGCTACACCTTC. It yields the protein CASSYRGARLGSYTF.

The V and J genes are TRBV4-1 and TRBJ2-5; TRBD2 matches at 12 bases. Germline V gene sequence: CDR1 MGHRA, CDR2 YSYEKL. The J segment lost 5 bases and the V segment lost 2 bases, leaving 6 bases of the junction unmatched. The CDR3 has 16 residues. CDR3 DNA: TGCGCCAGCAGCCAACTTACTAGCGGGGGGTGGGAGACCCAGTACTTC. Protein: CASSQLTSGGWETQYF.

In regard to this clone: The identical CDR3 is also encoded by other nucleotide sequences in the sample. The V and J genes are TRBV5-1 and TRBJ1-2; TRBD1 aligns across 10 bases. The CDR3 length is 14 residues. The V gene end was trimmed by 0 bases and the J gene end by 4 bases; junction bases not matched to a gene: 0. Germline lookup yields CDR1 SGHRS and CDR2 YFSETQ. CDR3 residues: CASSLGDRGYGYTF. In nucleotides, the CDR3 is TGCGCCAGCAGCTTGGGGGACAGGGGCTATGGCTACACCTTC.

The rearrangement joins TRBV5-1 to TRBJ2-1; 11 bases are a match to TRBD2. The CDR3 totals 15 residues. Germline values: CDR1 SGHRS, CDR2 YFSETQ. J gave up 7 bases and V 4 bases, and 7 bases lay outside the gene matches. CDR3 in DNA: TGCGCCAGCAGCACGACTAGCGGGACGGTTAATGAGCAGTTCTTC. This gives the protein CASSTTSGTVNEQFF. Full variable domain (outside the CDR3, taken from reference TRBV5-1 and TRBJ2-1): KAGVTQTPRYLIKTRGQQVTLSCSPISGHRSVSWYQQTPGQGLQFLFEYFSETQRNKGNFPGRFSGRQFSNSRSEMNVSTLELGDSALYLCASSTTSGTVNEQFFGPGTRLTVL.

The rearrangement joins TRBV18 to TRBJ1-3; TRBD1 might be the D (5 bases). This CDR3 has 14 amino acids. Germline CDR1 is KGHSH and CDR2 is LQKENI. Between the trimmed V and J ends, which lost 3 bases and 2 bases, there was a span of 8 bases. This chain's CDR3 is CASSPVQAGNTIYF. In DNA form, the CDR3 reads TGTGCCAGCTCACCTGTACAGGCTGGAAACACCATATATTTT.

This sequence joins TRBV6-5 and TRBJ2-1; TRBD1 agrees at 7 bases. CDR1 MNHEY and CDR2 SVGAGI come from the germline V gene. CDR3 size: 13 residues. V shed 4 bases and J 9 bases; nucleotides not matched to a gene: 6. CDR3 bases: TGTGCCAGCAGTTTCGGACAGGCGATTGAGCAGTTCTTC. It encodes CASSFGQAIEQFF.

The rearrangement uses TRBV18 and TRBJ1-1, with D possibly being TRBD1 (5 bases). Trimming removed 8 bases from V and 2 bases from J, with 12 bases in between. Germline V gene lookup returns CDR1 KGHSH and CDR2 LQKENI. The CDR3 sequence is 13 residues long. The CDR3 DNA is TGTGCCAGCCGCTCACAGGCCAACACTGAAGCTTTCTTT. It specifies CASRSQANTEAFF.

The J gene is TRBJ2-3, the V gene TRBV5-1; 7 bases match TRBD1. In germline, CDR1 is SGHRS, CDR2 YFSETQ. V dropped 6 bases and J dropped 2; count of bases not matched to a gene: 9. The CDR3 extends over 15 amino acids. As DNA, the CDR3 is TGCGCCAGCAACCGGGACAGAGCCGACACAGATACGCAGTATTTT. Its translation: CASNRDRADTDTQYF.

The chain couples TRBV6-1 to TRBJ1-1, with D perhaps matching TRBD1 (6 bases). The length of the CDR3 is 14 residues. V dropped 5 bases and J dropped 4 bases, with 14 bases sitting between them. The germline V gene has CDR1 MNHNS and CDR2 SASEGT. The CDR3 DNA is TGTGCCAGCAGTTCTGAAACAGGGTTCACTGAAGCTTTCTTT. Encoded protein: CASSSETGFTEAFF.

V and J are TRBV27 and TRBJ2-1; 9 nucleotides agree with TRBD2. This CDR3 region has 14 residues. In germline, CDR1 is MNHEY, CDR2 SMNVEV (reference sequence). Germline trimming cut 2 bases from V and 9 bases from J; bases unmatched to any gene: 5. The CDR3 DNA reads as TGTGCCAGCAGTTTAGCGGGGGGGCTTATTGAGCAGTTCTTC. Its protein is CASSLAGGLIEQFF.

This chain connects TRBV5-1 to TRBJ2-1; 11 bases are a match to TRBD2. The CDR3 has 17 amino acids. Germline CDR1 SGHRS, CDR2 YFSETQ. The V and J ends lost 6 bases and 5 bases, in that order; junction bases with no gene match: 13. The CDR3 loop reads CASTTSGGLHQDNEQFF. CDR3 coding DNA: TGCGCCAGCACAACTAGCGGGGGCCTTCATCAGGACAATGAGCAGTTCTTC. Combining the CDR3 with reference TRBV5-1 and TRBJ2-1 gives the whole variable domain KAGVTQTPRYLIKTRGQQVTLSCSPISGHRSVSWYQQTPGQGLQFLFEYFSETQRNKGNFPGRFSGRQFSNSRSEMNVSTLELGDSALYLCASTTSGGLHQDNEQFFGPGTRLTVL.